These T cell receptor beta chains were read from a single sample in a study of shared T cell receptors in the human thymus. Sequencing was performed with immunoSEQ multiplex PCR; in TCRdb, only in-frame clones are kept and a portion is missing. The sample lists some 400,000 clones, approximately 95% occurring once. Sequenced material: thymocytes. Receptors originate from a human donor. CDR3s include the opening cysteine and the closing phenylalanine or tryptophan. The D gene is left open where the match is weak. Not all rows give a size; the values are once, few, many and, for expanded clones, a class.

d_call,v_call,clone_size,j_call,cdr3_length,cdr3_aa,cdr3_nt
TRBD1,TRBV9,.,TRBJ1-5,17,CASSVSRDRNSNQPQHF,TGTGCCAGCAGCGTTAGCCGGGACAGAAATAGCAATCAGCCCCAGCATTTT
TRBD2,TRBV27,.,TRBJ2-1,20,CASSSPRTVTSGNSYNEQFF,TGTGCCAGCAGTTCCCCCCGTACTGTGACTAGCGGGAACTCCTACAATGAGCAGTTCTTC
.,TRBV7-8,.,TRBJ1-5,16,CASSLDAGVGNQPQHF,TGTGCCAGCAGCTTAGATGCCGGGGTGGGCAATCAGCCCCAGCATTTT
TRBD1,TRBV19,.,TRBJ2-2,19,CASSPCMIDRGENTGELFF,TGTGCCAGTAGTCCATGCATGATCGACAGGGGCGAAAACACCGGGGAGCTGTTTTTT
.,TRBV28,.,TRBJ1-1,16,CASSLLVPGVNTEAFF,TGTGCCAGCAGTTTGTTGGTGCCGGGGGTGAACACTGAAGCTTTCTTT
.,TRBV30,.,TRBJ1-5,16,CAWSDMQPYSNQPQHF,TGTGCCTGGAGTGACATGCAGCCCTATAGCAATCAGCCCCAGCATTTT
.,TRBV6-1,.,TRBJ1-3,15,CASSAENSSGNTIYF,TGTGCCAGCAGTGCGGAGAACAGCTCTGGAAACACCATATATTTT
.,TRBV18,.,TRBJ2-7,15,CASSPVVMPPYEQYF,TGTGCCAGCTCACCAGTTGTGATGCCGCCGTACGAGCAGTACTTC
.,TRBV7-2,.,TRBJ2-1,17,CASSSSARTTSYNEQFF,TGTGCCAGCAGCTCGTCGGCCCGAACGACCTCCTACAATGAGCAGTTCTTC
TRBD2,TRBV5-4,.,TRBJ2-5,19,CASSPHGGRTSGRGETQYF,TGTGCCAGCAGCCCGCATGGGGGCAGGACTAGCGGGAGAGGGGAGACCCAGTACTTC
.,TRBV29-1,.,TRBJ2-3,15,CSVPRDWESTDTQYF,TGCAGCGTCCCAAGGGACTGGGAAAGCACAGATACGCAGTATTTT
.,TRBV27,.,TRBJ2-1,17,CASSPQGAKFSYNEQFF,TGTGCCAGCAGCCCGCAAGGGGCCAAATTCTCCTACAATGAGCAGTTCTTC
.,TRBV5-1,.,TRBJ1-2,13,CASSLDGVYGYTF,TGCGCCAGCAGCTTAGACGGGGTCTATGGCTACACCTTC
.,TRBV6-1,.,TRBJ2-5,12,CASGGAWETQYF,TGTGCCAGCGGAGGGGCTTGGGAGACCCAGTACTTC
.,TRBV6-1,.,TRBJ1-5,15,CASSDRGQTNQPQHF,TGTGCCAGCAGTGACAGAGGACAGACAAATCAGCCCCAGCATTTT
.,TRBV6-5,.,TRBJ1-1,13,CASTKDLDTEAFF,TGTGCCAGCACAAAGGACCTAGACACTGAAGCTTTCTTT
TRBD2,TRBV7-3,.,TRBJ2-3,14,CASSTLAGADTQYF,TGTGCCAGCAGCACCCTAGCGGGAGCAGATACGCAGTATTTT
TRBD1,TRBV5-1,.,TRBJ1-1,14,CASSWDRVDTEAFF,TGCGCCAGCAGCTGGGACAGGGTAGACACTGAAGCTTTCTTT
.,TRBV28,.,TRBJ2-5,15,CASSLWWWGPKTQYF,TGTGCCAGCAGTTTATGGTGGTGGGGGCCAAAGACCCAGTACTTC
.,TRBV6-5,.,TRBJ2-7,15,CASSYVATPFGEQYF,TGTGCCAGCAGTTACGTGGCTACCCCCTTTGGGGAGCAGTACTTC
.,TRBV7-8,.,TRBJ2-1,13,CAQGKGEFGEQFF,TGTGCCCAAGGTAAAGGGGAATTTGGTGAGCAGTTCTTC
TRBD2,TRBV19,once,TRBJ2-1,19,CASSIRRTSGRAGYNEQFF,TGTGCCAGTAGTATCCGACGCACTAGCGGGAGGGCCGGCTACAATGAGCAGTTCTTC
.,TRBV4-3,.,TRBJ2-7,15,CASSQEARSQYEQYF,TGCGCCAGCAGCCAAGAAGCCAGGTCCCAGTACGAGCAGTACTTC
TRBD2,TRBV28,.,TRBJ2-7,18,CASSLYVPPLAGLYEQYF,TGTGCCAGCAGTTTATATGTCCCCCCTCTAGCGGGACTCTACGAGCAGTACTTC
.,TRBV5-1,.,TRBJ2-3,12,CASSLGGDTQYF,TGCGCCAGCAGCTTGGGAGGGGATACGCAGTATTTT
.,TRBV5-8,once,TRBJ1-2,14,CASSLPVRAYGYTF,TGTGCCAGCAGCTTGCCAGTCAGAGCATATGGCTACACCTTC
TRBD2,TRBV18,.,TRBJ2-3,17,CASSPAYGREGTDTQYF,TGTGCCAGCTCACCGGCCTACGGGCGGGAGGGCACAGATACGCAGTATTTT
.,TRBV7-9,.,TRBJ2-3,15,CASSLVSVRTDTQYF,TGTGCCAGCAGCTTAGTCAGCGTCCGCACAGATACGCAGTATTTT
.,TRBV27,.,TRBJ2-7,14,CASSLSEDTYEQYF,TGTGCCAGCAGTTTAAGCGAGGATACCTACGAGCAGTACTTC
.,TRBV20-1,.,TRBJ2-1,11,CSGLAINEQFF,TGCAGTGGTCTAGCGATCAATGAGCAGTTCTTC
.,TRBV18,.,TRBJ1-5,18,CASSPKEPTRNSNQPQHF,TGTGCCAGCTCGCCTAAGGAACCGACACGAAATAGCAATCAGCCCCAGCATTTT
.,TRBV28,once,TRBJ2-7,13,CAAGGQSHYEQYF,TGTGCGGCCGGGGGGCAATCGCACTACGAGCAGTACTTC
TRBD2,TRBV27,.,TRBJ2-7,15,CASSRRESRSYEQYF,TGTGCCAGCAGTAGGCGGGAGAGTCGCTCCTACGAGCAGTACTTC
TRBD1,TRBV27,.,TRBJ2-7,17,CASSLSSTGQASYEQYF,TGTGCCAGCAGTTTATCCAGCACCGGACAGGCGTCCTACGAGCAGTACTTC
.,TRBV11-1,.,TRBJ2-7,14,CASTLQGPLYEQYF,TGTGCCAGCACCTTACAGGGACCCCTCTACGAGCAGTACTTC
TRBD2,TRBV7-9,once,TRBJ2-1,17,CASSLVSSGSVNNEQFF,TGTGCCAGCAGCTTAGTTTCTAGCGGGAGCGTCAACAATGAGCAGTTCTTC
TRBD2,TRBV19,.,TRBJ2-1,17,CASSIETSLGSYNEQFF,TGTGCCAGTAGTATAGAGACTAGCTTGGGCTCCTACAATGAGCAGTTCTTC
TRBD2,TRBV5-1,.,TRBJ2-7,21,CASSLTTPAGGPSRDIYEQYF,TGCGCCAGCAGCTTAACCACACCCGCGGGAGGGCCGTCGAGGGACATCTACGAGCAGTACTTC
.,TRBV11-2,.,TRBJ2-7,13,CASSPGTPYEQYF,TGTGCCAGCAGCCCGGGGACTCCCTACGAGCAGTACTTC
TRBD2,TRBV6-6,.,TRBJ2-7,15,CASSYRASGSHEQYF,TGTGCCAGCAGTTACAGGGCTAGCGGGAGCCACGAGCAGTACTTC
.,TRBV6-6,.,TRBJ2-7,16,CASSYSRSKSSYEQYF,TGTGCCAGCAGTTACTCGAGAAGTAAGAGCTCCTACGAGCAGTACTTC
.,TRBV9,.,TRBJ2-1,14,CASSPSGSGNEQFF,TGTGCCAGCAGCCCGAGCGGGTCTGGGAATGAGCAGTTCTTC
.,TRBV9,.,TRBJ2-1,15,CASSDRTGSYNEQFF,TGTGCCAGCAGCGATCGGACTGGATCCTACAATGAGCAGTTCTTC
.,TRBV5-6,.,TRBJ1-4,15,CASSFWKVQGQKLFF,TGTGCCAGCAGCTTTTGGAAGGTACAGGGTCAAAAACTGTTTTTT
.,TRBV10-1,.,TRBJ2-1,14,CASSEGLEPNEQFF,TGCGCCAGCAGTGAAGGACTCGAGCCCAATGAGCAGTTCTTC